The 20 T cell receptor beta chains below were found in one sample sequenced in a study of molecular identifiers for immune sequencing clone quantification. TCRdb ran MiXCR on the PCR reads and lists one entry per CDR3 protein. The repertoire consists of 70,000 to 90,000 distinct CDR3 sequences, with roughly 21% occurring once and the leading ten covering roughly 1%. Material for sequencing was naive CD8+ T cells from blood, with Jurkat cell RNA spiked in. Noted subset: FACS-sorted CD8+CD4-CCR7+CD45RA+ naive T cells. These receptors originate from a human donor in good health. Some libraries in this study had Jurkat cell RNA spiked in.

The gene calls are TRBV18 and TRBJ1-2; the match to TRBD1 covers 8 bases. This CDR3 has 15 residues. Unmatched junction bases numbered 4, after V lost 3 bases and J lost 1 base. Germline V gene lookup returns CDR1 KGHSH and CDR2 LQKENI. This chain's CDR3 is CASSPDRGINYGYTF. The CDR3 DNA follows: TGTGCCAGCTCACCTGACAGGGGAATTAACTATGGCTACACCTTC.

In its sample, this clonotype was seen many times. This sequence joins TRBV29-1 and TRBJ1-2; 7 bases are shared with TRBD1. The V segment lost 2 bases and the J segment 8 bases; nucleotides outside the gene matches: 2. Germline V CDR1 and CDR2: SQVTM, ANQGSEA. CDR3 size: 11 residues. CDR3 sequence reads: CSVEIGGGYTF. The CDR3 bases are TGCAGCGTTGAAATAGGGGGCGGCTACACCTTC.

The CDR3, as DNA: TGTGCCAGCTCACCACCGGAACAGGTGCCAGAAAAACTGTTTTTT. It translates to CASSPPEQVPEKLFF. V gene TRBV18 combines with J gene TRBJ1-4, with a tentative D call TRBD1 (5 bases). Trimming removed 0 bases from V and 8 bases from J, with 13 bases in between. Germline V gives CDR1 KGHSH, CDR2 LQKENI. The CDR3 length is 15 residues.

This clonotype was seen a handful of times. The rearrangement joins TRBV4-1 to TRBJ1-1; tentatively, D is TRBD1 (6 bases). The germline V and J ends were trimmed by 4 bases and 8 bases, with 17 bases remaining between them. The length of the CDR3 is 14 residues. Germline CDR1 and CDR2: MGHRA and YSYEKL. The CDR3 nucleotides read TGCGCCAGCAGCCGAACGACAGGTACCCCCGAAGCTTTCTTT. Its protein product is CASSRTTGTPEAFF.

This clonotype has ten or more counts. V is TRBV29-1 and J is TRBJ2-2; D is unclear. Looked up from germline, CDR1 is SQVTM and CDR2 is ANQGSEA. Trimming removed 4 bases at V and 1 base at J, with 7 bases between. This CDR3 spans 13 amino acids. CDR3 amino acids: CSVGGENTGELFF. CDR3 in DNA: TGCAGCGTTGGCGGAGAGAACACCGGGGAGCTGTTTTTT.

This clonotype was found a few times. The V gene is TRBV4-1, the J gene TRBJ2-1, with D possibly matching TRBD2 (5 bases). Germline V lookup: CDR1 MGHRA, CDR2 YSYEKL. CDR3 length equals 13 residues. V lost 1 base, J lost 8 bases, and 9 bases lay in between. The CDR3 here is CASSQVGVDEQFF. The CDR3 bases are TGCGCCAGCAGCCAAGTGGGAGTGGATGAGCAGTTCTTC.

This clonotype was recorded only once. A much larger clone differs from this one at a single base, so this may be a read error. The chain is built from TRBV7-6 and TRBJ1-2; D gene unclear. CDR3 length equals 15 residues. Germline V gene lookup returns CDR1 SGHVS and CDR2 FNYEAQ. The CDR3 is CVSSPTTTSLLGYTF. CDR3 DNA: TGTGTCAGCAGCCCCACAACGACCAGTTTGCTTGGCTACACCTTC.

V gene TRBV6-1 combines with J gene TRBJ2-7; D is unclear. Germline CDR1 reads MNHNS; CDR2 reads SASEGT. V was pared by 0 bases and J by 4 bases, with 16 bases between. CDR3 length: 16 amino acids. DNA of the CDR3: TGTGCCAGCAGTGAAGCGACGTATACCACAATTTACGAGCAGTACTTC. Translated, it gives CASSEATYTTIYEQYF.

Of note for this clonotype: Given a much more abundant clone one base away, this may be a read error. The V gene is TRBV27, the J gene TRBJ2-3; 9 bases are a match to TRBD2. There are 15 residues in the CDR3. The V segment lost 2 bases and the J segment 8 bases; nucleotides outside the gene matches: 8. Germline V gene data show CDR1 as MNHEY and CDR2 as SMNVEV (reference sequence). CDR3 DNA: TGTGCCAGCAGTTTACGGACTAGCGTCGCAGGTACGCAGTATTTT. The encoded protein is CASSLRTSVAGTQYF.

This CDR3 reads CASSSSEETQYF. The CDR3 DNA follows: TGTGCCAGCAGTTCTAGTGAAGAGACCCAGTACTTC. The V call is TRBV6-5, the J call TRBJ2-5, with D unclear. V dropped 4 bases and J dropped 3 bases, with 6 bases sitting between them. The CDR3 runs 12 residues. Germline V gives CDR1 MNHEY, CDR2 SVGAGI.

In this sample, this clonotype turned up many times. This chain links TRBV30 with TRBJ2-7; the D call may be TRBD1 or TRBD2 (5 bases each). CDR3 length: 14 residues. V was trimmed by 1 base and J by 5 bases, leaving 15 bases between them. Germline CDR1 GTSNPN, CDR2 SVGIG (reference sequence). CDR3: CAWSARGFWDEQYF. The CDR3 nucleotides read TGTGCCTGGAGTGCGAGGGGCTTTTGGGACGAGCAGTACTTC.

Regarding this clonotype: This may stem from a read error, because a much larger clone lies one nucleotide away. Written as DNA, the CDR3 is TGCGCCAGCAGCCAATCTGGACAGGAATTAGAGACCCAGTGCTTC. Its translation: CASSQSGQELETQCF. The chain combines TRBV4-1 with TRBJ2-5, with 7 bases that match TRBD1. Germline assignment: CDR1 MGHRA and CDR2 YSYEKL. The CDR3 has 15 residues.

This clonotype was recorded a few times. The chain recombines TRBV12-3 or TRBV12-4 with TRBJ1-2; D remains ambiguous. The CDR3 sequence is 13 residues long. V lost 10 bases and J lost 1, with 13 bases in between. The CDR3 reads CAKDRSLNYGYTF. CDR3 bases: TGTGCCAAGGACCGGAGCCTTAACTATGGCTACACCTTC.

The chain carries TRBV10-3 and TRBJ2-1; 12 bases are a match to TRBD2. CDR1 is ENHRY and CDR2 is SYGVKD in the germline V gene. The CDR3 contains 18 residues. Germline trimming cut 0 bases from V and 6 bases from J; bases unmatched to any gene: 9. DNA for the CDR3: TGTGCCATCAGTGAGTCAACACCGGGACTAGCGGGCCCCAATGAGCAGTTCTTC. Its protein is CAISESTPGLAGPNEQFF.

This clonotype was counted many times. This chain joins TRBV19 and TRBJ2-1, with 7 bases aligning to TRBD1. CDR3 length equals 15 residues. The germline CDR1 and CDR2 sequences are LNHDA and SQIVND (reference sequence). J gave up 3 bases and V 1 base, and 3 bases lay outside the gene matches. CDR3 loop: CASSIGTGNYNEQFF. CDR3 coding DNA: TGTGCCAGTAGTATAGGGACAGGAAACTACAATGAGCAGTTCTTC.

This clonotype was detected many times. This chain joins TRBV2 and TRBJ2-3; perhaps TRBD2 as D (5 bases). From germline, CDR1 is SNHLY and CDR2 FYNNEI. The V end lost 0 bases, the J end lost 1 base, and 17 bases lay between the germline ends. The CDR3 contains 18 residues. The CDR3 sequence is CASSEALEPLGGTDTQYF. In nucleotides, the CDR3 is TGTGCCAGCAGTGAAGCGCTTGAACCCCTGGGAGGCACAGATACGCAGTATTTT.

This clonotype has just a few counts. The chain carries TRBV6-1 and TRBJ2-6; D not certain. CDR1 MNHNS and CDR2 SASEGT come from the germline V gene. Trimming took 2 bases from V and 2 from J, leaving 7 bases between them. CDR3 length: 15 residues. As DNA, the CDR3 is TGTGCCAGCAGTGAATCTCAGGCTGGGGCCAACGTCCTGACTTTC. It specifies CASSESQAGANVLTF.

CDR3 in amino acids: CSAREGSGRPQETQYF. The CDR3 bases are TGCAGTGCTAGAGAGGGTAGCGGGAGACCACAAGAGACCCAGTACTTC. The genes are TRBV20-1 and TRBJ2-5; 9 bases map to TRBD2. The CDR3 is 16 residues long. Germline V gene data show CDR1 as DFQATT and CDR2 as SNEGSKA (reference sequence). Trimming cost V 0 bases and J 2 bases; bases outside gene matches: 7.

In regard to this clonotype: It may be a read error: a sequence one base away is much more abundant. This chain connects TRBV6-2 or TRBV6-3 to TRBJ2-5, with D perhaps TRBD1 (6 bases). Germline V gene data show CDR1 as MNHEY and CDR2 as SVGEGT. This CDR3 comprises 15 residues. CDR3 loop: CASSQEFGQQETLYF. DNA of the CDR3: TGTGCCAGCAGCCAAGAGTTCGGACAGCAAGAGACCCTGTACTTC.

Many counts were recorded for this clonotype. The chain combines TRBV7-9 with TRBJ2-2, with no clear D. V lost 5 bases to trimming and J lost 5 bases, with 6 bases between them. In germline, CDR1 is SEHNR, CDR2 FQNEAQ (reference sequence). This CDR3 region has 12 residues. In nucleotides, the CDR3 is TGTGCCAGCAGCCCAACAACCGGGGAGCTGTTTTTT. Its translation is CASSPTTGELFF.